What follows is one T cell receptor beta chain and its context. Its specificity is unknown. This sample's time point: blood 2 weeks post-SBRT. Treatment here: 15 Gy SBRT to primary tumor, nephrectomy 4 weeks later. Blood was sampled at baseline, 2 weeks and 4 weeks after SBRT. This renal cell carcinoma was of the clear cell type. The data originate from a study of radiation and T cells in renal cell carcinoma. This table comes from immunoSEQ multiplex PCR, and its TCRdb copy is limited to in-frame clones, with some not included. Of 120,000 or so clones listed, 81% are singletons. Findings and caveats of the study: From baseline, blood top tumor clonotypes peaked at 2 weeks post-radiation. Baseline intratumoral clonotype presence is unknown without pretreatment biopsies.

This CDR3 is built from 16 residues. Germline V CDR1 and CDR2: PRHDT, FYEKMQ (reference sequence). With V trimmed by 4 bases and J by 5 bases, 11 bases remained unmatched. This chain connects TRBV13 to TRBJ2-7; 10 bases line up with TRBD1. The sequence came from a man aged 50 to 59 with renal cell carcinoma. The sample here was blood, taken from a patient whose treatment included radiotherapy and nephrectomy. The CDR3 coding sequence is TGTGCCAGCAGCTCTATTTTCGGGACAGGGGCCAACGAGCAGTACTTC. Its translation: CASSSIFGTGANEQYF. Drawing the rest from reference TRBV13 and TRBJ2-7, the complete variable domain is AAGVIQSPRHLIKEKRETATLKCYPIPRHDTVYWYQQGPGQDPQFLISFYEKMQSDKGSIPDRFSAQQFSDYHSELNMSSLELGDSALYFCASSSIFGTGANEQYFGPGTRLTVT.